The clone carrying this TCR beta chain was recorded once. The sample comes from a study of blood T cell repertoires in COVID-19. Background on the study: Sites in the United States, Italy and Spain provided acute and convalescent COVID-19 samples.

TCRdb's copy holds only in-frame clones and misses some; the assay was immunoSEQ multiplex PCR. The sample lists more than 250,000 clones, 89% occurring once. The CDR3 is 13 residues long. Trimming took off 7 bases at V and 11 bases at J, with 20 bases between the two ends. The chain links TRBV12-3 or TRBV12-4 to TRBJ1-1, with D perhaps matching TRBD1 (6 bases). The source is a man between 18 and 35 years old who had recovered from COVID-19. The sequencing input was peripheral blood. The CDR3: CASIPGGGARAFF. Here the CDR3 DNA reads TGTGCCAGCATCCCTGGAGGGGGGGCAAGGGCTTTCTTT.